The 24 T cell receptor beta chains below all came from one sample that was sequenced in a study of blood T cell repertoires in COVID-19 (dated by TCRdb to the early 2020s). Library prep was done by the immunoSEQ multiplex PCR assay. TCRdb limited this immuneACCESS table to in-frame rearrangements with V and J called. A share of clones is missing; checked studies link under half to unresolved V genes, and the rest is unexplained. This sample lists fewer than 70,000 clones; 90% were detected once. 7% to 10% of the sample comes from the top ten. Sequences were obtained from peripheral blood. The receptors stem from a woman of 80 years or more with active COVID-19.

The chain employs TRBV6-1 and TRBJ2-5; the match to TRBD2 covers 8 bases. Germline V gene sequence: CDR1 MNHNS, CDR2 SASEGT. This CDR3 has 16 residues. The V and J ends lost 4 bases and 5 bases, in that order; junction bases with no gene match: 12. CDR3 sequence reads: CASSGREGRSLETQYF. In DNA, the CDR3 is TGTGCCAGCAGTGGCCGGGAGGGCCGTAGTCTTGAGACCCAGTACTTC.

This chain connects TRBV5-6 to TRBJ1-4; 9 bases fit TRBD1. In germline, CDR1 is SGHDT, CDR2 YYEEEE. This CDR3 contains 15 residues. With 5 bases clipped from V and 7 bases from J, the junction kept 9 bases outside the gene matches. CDR3 DNA sequence: TGTGCCAGCAGGTTGTCGGGACAGGGTTTTGAAAAACTGTTTTTT. Amino acids: CASRLSGQGFEKLFF.

The rearrangement joins TRBV3-1 (or the pseudogene TRBV3-2) to TRBJ2-2; D may be TRBD2 (5 bases). The CDR3 is made up of 14 amino acids. CDR1 is LGHDT and CDR2 is YNNKEL in the germline V gene (reference sequence). V lost 3 bases and J lost 6, with 11 bases in between. The CDR3 DNA sequence: TGTGCCAGCAGCCATAGAGGGCGGTCCGGGGAGCTGTTTTTT. Its translation: CASSHRGRSGELFF.

This sequence joins TRBV6-5 and TRBJ2-1; 7 bases align to TRBD2. The CDR3 is 15 residues long. The J segment lost 5 bases and the V segment lost 5 bases, leaving 9 bases of the junction unmatched. Germline V gives CDR1 MNHEY, CDR2 SVGAGI. The CDR3 sequence is CASSIGGGFDNEQFF. CDR3 in DNA: TGTGCCAGCAGTATCGGCGGGGGATTTGACAATGAGCAGTTCTTC.

This clone has more than one count but fewer than ten. V and J are TRBV28 and TRBJ1-2, with 9 bases aligning to TRBD1. J was trimmed by 4 bases and V by 3 bases; bases with no gene match: 3. This CDR3 is 14 amino acids long. Germline loops: CDR1 MDHEN, CDR2 SYDVKM. CDR3 nucleotides: TGTGCCAGCAGTTTGTTGACAGGGGGCTATGGCTACACCTTC. This codes for CASSLLTGGYGYTF.

The rearrangement links TRBV27 to TRBJ2-6, with 9 positions matching TRBD1. V lost 5 bases and J lost 0; bases outside the gene matches: 11. Germline CDR1 and CDR2: MNHEY and SMNVEV (reference sequence). This CDR3 is built from 19 residues. The CDR3 DNA follows: TGTGCCAGCAGTGCCCTACAGGGGGCGGGTTTCTCTGGGGCCAACGTCCTGACTTTC. Translation: CASSALQGAGFSGANVLTF.

This chain links TRBV4-1 with TRBJ2-7; the D gene is possibly TRBD1 (6 bases). The CDR3 totals 13 residues. CDR1 and CDR2 (germline): MGHRA, YSYEKL. V was shortened by 4 bases and J by 2 bases, with 9 bases between the two germline ends. CDR3 region: CASSLRDTYEQYF. The CDR3 DNA reads TGCGCCAGCAGCCTCCGGGACACCTACGAGCAGTACTTC.

The chain uses TRBV7-9 and TRBJ1-4, with D tentatively TRBD1 (5 bases). Trimming took 5 bases from V and 8 from J, leaving 18 bases between them. The CDR3 runs 15 residues. The germline CDR1 and CDR2 sequences are SEHNR and FQNEAQ (reference sequence). The CDR3 DNA is TGTGCCAGCAGCCAAGTCCGGGCCGGGGGGGAAAAACTGTTTTTT. It specifies CASSQVRAGGEKLFF.

The rearrangement uses TRBV27 and TRBJ2-5, with D unclear. Germline lookup yields CDR1 MNHEY and CDR2 SMNVEV (reference sequence). This CDR3 region has 15 residues. The V end was cut by 5 bases, the J end by 6 bases, with 19 bases between. CDR3 loop: CASSPQSRQAQTQYF. The CDR3 DNA sequence: TGTGCCAGCAGTCCCCAGAGCCGCCAGGCCCAGACCCAGTACTTC.

CDR3 DNA: TGCGCCAGCAGTACTAGCGGGGTCAAAGAGACCCAGTACTTC. Residues: CASSTSGVKETQYF. The V call is TRBV5-1, the J call TRBJ2-5; the match to TRBD2 covers 10 bases. V trimming: 5 bases; J trimming: 3 bases; junction bases outside the gene matches: 4. The CDR3 extends over 14 amino acids. CDR1 and CDR2 from the germline V gene are SGHRS and YFSETQ. Full variable domain (outside the CDR3, taken from reference TRBV5-1 and TRBJ2-5): KAGVTQTPRYLIKTRGQQVTLSCSPISGHRSVSWYQQTPGQGLQFLFEYFSETQRNKGNFPGRFSGRQFSNSRSEMNVSTLELGDSALYLCASSTSGVKETQYFGPGTRLLVL.

In its sample, this clone was seen a few times. The genes are TRBV19 and TRBJ1-5, with TRBD1 matching 7 bases. The germline V gene has CDR1 LNHDA and CDR2 SQIVND (reference sequence). The ends lost 7 bases at V and 3 bases at J; junction bases unmatched: 9. The CDR3 length is 15 residues. The CDR3 here is CASTTTGRSNQPQHF. CDR3 DNA sequence: TGTGCCAGTACCACGACAGGGCGCTCCAATCAGCCCCAGCATTTT.

The J gene is TRBJ2-1, the V gene TRBV24-1; TRBD2 matches 8 bases. Trimming at V came to 3 bases and at J to 7 bases, leaving 10 bases not matched to a gene. The CDR3 spans 16 residues. Germline V gene lookup returns CDR1 KGHDR and CDR2 SFDVKD. CDR3 sequence reads: CATSDVRGPGGNEQFF. DNA of the CDR3: TGTGCCACCAGTGATGTCCGGGGCCCGGGAGGGAATGAGCAGTTCTTC.

This sequence joins TRBV28 and TRBJ2-1, with 7 nucleotides matching TRBD2. The germline CDR1 and CDR2 sequences are MDHEN and SYDVKM. The CDR3 contains 13 residues. Losses at the gene ends were 7 bases for V and 4 bases for J; bases not matched to a gene: 4. CDR3 DNA: TGTGCCAGCACGGGGGGTGTATACAATGAGCAGTTCTTC. As protein: CASTGGVYNEQFF.

The chain is built from TRBV19 and TRBJ2-7; 12 bases are shared with TRBD2. Germline V gene lookup returns CDR1 LNHDA and CDR2 SQIVND (reference sequence). The J segment lost 7 bases and the V segment lost 3 bases, leaving 16 bases of the junction unmatched. This CDR3 spans 18 amino acids. The CDR3 nucleotides are TGTGCCAGTAGTATGCGAGACCACGGACTAGCGGGGACGGGGGAGCAGTACTTC. Amino acids: CASSMRDHGLAGTGEQYF.

The chain employs TRBV28 and TRBJ2-7, with D maybe TRBD2 (6 bases). Per germline, CDR1 MDHEN and CDR2 SYDVKM. CDR3 size: 14 residues. Trimming pared 7 bases from V and 2 bases from J, leaving 15 bases between. This CDR3 is CASTGGGKTYEQYF. The CDR3 region has the DNA TGTGCCAGCACGGGCGGAGGGAAGACCTACGAGCAGTACTTC.

The V gene is TRBV18, the J gene TRBJ1-1; D perhaps matches TRBD1 (5 bases). The V gene lost 2 bases and the J gene lost 4 bases, with 14 bases spanning the gap. The V gene's germline CDR1 is KGHSH and CDR2 LQKENI. The CDR3 has 15 amino acids. The CDR3, as DNA: TGTGCCAGCTCACCAGGGGCCGGTCTGGGCACTGAAGCTTTCTTT. The encoded protein is CASSPGAGLGTEAFF. The variable domain in full, with the rest retrieved from reference TRBV18 and TRBJ1-1, is NAGVMQNPRHLVRRRGQEARLRCSPMKGHSHVYWYRQLPEEGLKFMVYLQKENIIDESGMPKERFSAEFPKEGPSILRIQQVVRGDSAAYFCASSPGAGLGTEAFFGQGTRLTVV.

V gene TRBV9 combines with J gene TRBJ2-3, with 10 bases matching TRBD2. CDR3 length: 16 residues. V dropped 4 bases and J dropped 0; count of bases not matched to a gene: 5. CDR1 SGDLS and CDR2 YYNGEE come from the germline V gene. In DNA form, the CDR3 reads TGTGCCAGCAGCCTTCCTAGCGGGAGAAGCACAGATACGCAGTATTTT. Residues: CASSLPSGRSTDTQYF.

This clone was observed a single time. The genes are TRBV12-5 and TRBJ2-5, with D possibly matching TRBD1 (5 bases). The CDR3 is made up of 14 amino acids. V was pared by 1 base and J by 5 bases, with 11 bases between. The germline V gene encodes CDR1 LGHNT and CDR2 FRNRAP. The CDR3 DNA reads TGTGCTAGTGGTTTGGGTCAGGGTAGGGAGACCCAGTACTTC. Translating gives CASGLGQGRETQYF.

CDR3 loop: CASSQRGPETQYF. CDR3 DNA: TGTGCCAGCAGCCAACGGGGTCCAGAGACCCAGTACTTC. The V call is TRBV3-1 (or the pseudogene TRBV3-2), the J call TRBJ2-5; TRBD2 is a possible D gene (5 bases). This CDR3 is 13 amino acids long. Trimming cost V 2 bases and J 4 bases, with 8 bases left between them. Per the germline V gene, CDR1 is LGHDT and CDR2 is YNNKEL (reference sequence).

This clone was observed a handful of times. The rearrangement links TRBV6-1 to TRBJ1-5; D remains ambiguous. V was pared by 2 bases and J by 3 bases, with 11 bases between. The CDR3 extends over 15 amino acids. Per the germline V gene, CDR1 is MNHNS and CDR2 is SASEGT. The CDR3 bases are TGTGCCAGCAGTGAATCGGGGAGGGACAATCAGCCCCAGCATTTT. Translating gives CASSESGRDNQPQHF.

The rearrangement joins TRBV6-1 to TRBJ1-2; a weak D match, TRBD1 (5 bases). The germline V gene has CDR1 MNHNS and CDR2 SASEGT. The CDR3 length is 12 residues. V lost 3 bases and J lost 5, with 7 bases in between. The CDR3 nucleotides read TGTGCCAGCAGTGACCGACAGTATGGCTACACCTTC. Translating it yields CASSDRQYGYTF.

The chain recombines TRBV2 with TRBJ2-5; D is possibly TRBD1 (5 bases). The V end was cut by 3 bases, the J end by 1 base, with 9 bases between. This CDR3 contains 14 residues. Germline CDR1 reads SNHLY; CDR2 reads FYNNEI. DNA for the CDR3: TGTGCCAGCAGTGACCCGACAGTCCAAGAGACCCAGTACTTC. Translated, it gives CASSDPTVQETQYF.

In the case of this clone: The limits of the CDR3 on the DNA are not certain, so only TCRdb's listed CDR3 is given. The rearrangement uses TRBV4-2 and TRBJ2-3; the table names TRBD2, a call not compared with the DNA. CDR1 is LGHNA, CDR2 YNFKEQ, per germline. The CDR3 has 13 residues if both end residues are counted. CDR3 in amino acids: CASSQYVGDTQYF.

The J gene is TRBJ2-3, the V gene TRBV6-6; the D is unclear. Germline assignment: CDR1 MNHNY and CDR2 SVGAGI (reference sequence). V shed 5 bases and J shed 2 bases, with 11 bases lying between them. The CDR3 loop spans 14 amino acids. CDR3 DNA: TGTGCCAGCAGTGAGCGACTTCTCACAGATACGCAGTATTTT. This encodes CASSERLLTDTQYF.